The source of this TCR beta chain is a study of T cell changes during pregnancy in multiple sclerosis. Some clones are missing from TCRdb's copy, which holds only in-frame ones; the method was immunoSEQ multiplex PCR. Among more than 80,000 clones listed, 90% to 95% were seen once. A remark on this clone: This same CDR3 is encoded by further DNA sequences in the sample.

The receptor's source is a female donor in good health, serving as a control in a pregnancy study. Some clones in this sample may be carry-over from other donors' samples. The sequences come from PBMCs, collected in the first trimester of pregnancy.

DNA for the CDR3: TGTGCCAGCAGTTCGACGGGTGAGACGACTAATGAAAAACTGTTTTTT. It yields the protein CASSSTGETTNEKLFF. This sequence joins TRBV6-6 and TRBJ1-4; D ambiguous. Trimming pared 4 bases from V and 2 bases from J, leaving 14 bases between. The CDR3 loop spans 16 amino acids. Looked up from germline, CDR1 is MNHNY and CDR2 is SVGAGI (reference sequence).